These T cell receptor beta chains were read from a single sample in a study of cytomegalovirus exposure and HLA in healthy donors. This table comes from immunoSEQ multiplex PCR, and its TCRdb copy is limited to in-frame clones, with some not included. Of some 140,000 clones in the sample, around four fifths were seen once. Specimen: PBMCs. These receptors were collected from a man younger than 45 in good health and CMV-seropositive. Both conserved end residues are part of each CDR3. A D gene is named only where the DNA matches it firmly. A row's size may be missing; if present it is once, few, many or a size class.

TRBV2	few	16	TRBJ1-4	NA	CASSPGGADGSEKLFF	TGTGCCAGCTCGCCGGGGGGCGCGGATGGGAGTGAAAAACTGTTTTTT
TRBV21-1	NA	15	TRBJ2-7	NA	CASSKGLGGDYEQYF	TGTGCCAGCAGCAAAGGCCTGGGGGGAGATTACGAGCAGTACTTC
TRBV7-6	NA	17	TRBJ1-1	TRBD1	CASSLGLRDRAITEAFF	TGTGCCAGCAGCTTAGGCTTGAGGGACAGGGCGATTACTGAAGCTTTCTTT
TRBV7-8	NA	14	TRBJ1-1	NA	CASSPGGRGTEAFF	TGTGCCAGCAGCCCGGGGGGGAGGGGGACTGAAGCTTTCTTT
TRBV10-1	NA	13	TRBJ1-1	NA	CASRRGTNTEAFF	TGCGCCAGCAGACGGGGAACGAACACTGAAGCTTTCTTT
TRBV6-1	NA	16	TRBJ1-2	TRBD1	CASSESLGSGGNGYTF	TGTGCCAGCAGTGAATCCTTGGGGTCAGGGGGCAACGGCTACACCTTC
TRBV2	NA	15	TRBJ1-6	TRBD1	CASSPRDRGNSPLHF	TGTGCCAGCAGTCCCCGCGACAGGGGCAATTCACCCCTCCACTTT
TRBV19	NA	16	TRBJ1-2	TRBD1	CASSRFRDRGNYGYTF	TGTGCCAGTAGTCGCTTCCGGGACAGGGGTAACTATGGCTACACCTTC
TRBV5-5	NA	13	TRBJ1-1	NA	CASSFSGNLEAFF	TGTGCCAGCAGCTTTAGTGGTAACTTGGAGGCTTTCTTT
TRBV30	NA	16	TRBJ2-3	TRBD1	CAWSPRDRGYTDTQYF	TGTGCCTGGAGTCCCCGGGACAGGGGCTACACAGATACGCAGTATTTT
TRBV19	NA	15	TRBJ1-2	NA	CASSIEWGTPYGYTF	TGTGCCAGTAGTATAGAGTGGGGGACACCATATGGCTACACCTTC
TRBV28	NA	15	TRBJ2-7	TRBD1	CASRGEGTGDYEQYF	TGTGCCAGCAGGGGGGAGGGGACAGGGGACTACGAGCAGTACTTC
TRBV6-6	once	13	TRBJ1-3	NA	CASSYFAGNTIYF	TGTGCCAGCAGTTATTTCGCTGGAAACACCATATATTTT
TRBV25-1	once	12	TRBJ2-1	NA	CAIQGNTNEQFF	TGTGCCATCCAGGGTAATACCAATGAGCAGTTCTTC
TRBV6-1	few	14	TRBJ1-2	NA	CASTPGGQYYGYTF	TGTGCCAGCACTCCGGGGGGGCAGTACTATGGCTACACCTTC
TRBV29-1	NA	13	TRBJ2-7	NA	CSVEGGGSYEQYF	TGCAGCGTTGAAGGAGGGGGCTCCTACGAGCAGTACTTC
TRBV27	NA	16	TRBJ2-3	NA	CASSLSIQSPPDTQYF	TGTGCCAGCAGTTTATCGATACAGTCCCCCCCAGATACGCAGTATTTT
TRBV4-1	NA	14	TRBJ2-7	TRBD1	CASSEGQGPYEQYF	TGCGCCAGCAGCGAGGGACAGGGGCCTTACGAGCAGTACTTC
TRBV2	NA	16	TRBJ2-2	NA	CASSLQGLRNTGELFF	TGTGCCAGCAGTCTACAGGGATTACGGAACACCGGGGAGCTGTTTTTT
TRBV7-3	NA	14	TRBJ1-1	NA	CASSPGSGRGEAFF	TGTGCCAGCAGCCCAGGGTCTGGGAGGGGTGAAGCTTTCTTT
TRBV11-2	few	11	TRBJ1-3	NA	CATQSGNTIYF	TGTGCCACCCAATCTGGAAACACCATATATTTT
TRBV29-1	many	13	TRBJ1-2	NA	CSVEPQGNYGYTF	TGCAGCGTTGAACCCCAGGGGAACTATGGCTACACCTTC
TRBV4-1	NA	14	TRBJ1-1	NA	CASSQVGSRTEAFF	TGCGCCAGCAGCCAAGTCGGTTCACGCACTGAAGCTTTCTTT
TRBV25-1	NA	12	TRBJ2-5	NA	CASSVALETQYF	TGTGCCAGCAGTGTGGCATTAGAGACCCAGTACTTC
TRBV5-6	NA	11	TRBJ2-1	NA	CASSLLNEQFF	TGTGCCAGCAGCTTGTTAAATGAGCAGTTCTTC
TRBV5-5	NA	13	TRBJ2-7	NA	CASSVGPGYEQYF	TGTGCCAGCAGCGTCGGCCCAGGTTACGAGCAGTACTTC
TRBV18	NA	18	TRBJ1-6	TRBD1	CASSAQGAEGSYNSPLHF	TGTGCCAGCTCAGCCCAGGGGGCGGAAGGCTCCTATAATTCACCCCTCCACTTT
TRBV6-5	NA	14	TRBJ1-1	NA	CASSRQDTNTEAFF	TGTGCCAGCAGTCGACAGGATACGAACACTGAAGCTTTCTTT
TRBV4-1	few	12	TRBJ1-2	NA	CASSQDGGKRGF	TGCGCCAGCAGCCAAGATGGGGGGAAGAGGGGATTC
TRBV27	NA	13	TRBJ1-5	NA	CASSDGTNQPQHF	TGTGCCAGCAGTGACGGGACAAATCAGCCCCAGCATTTT
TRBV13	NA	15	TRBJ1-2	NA	CASSPVGRLIYGYTF	TGTGCCAGCAGCCCAGTGGGTAGACTGATCTATGGCTACACCTTC
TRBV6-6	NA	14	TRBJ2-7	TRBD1	CASSPRTGIYEQYF	TGTGCCAGCAGTCCCAGGACAGGGATCTACGAGCAGTACTTC
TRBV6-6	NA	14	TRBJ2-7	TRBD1	CASSRGQLAYEQYF	TGTGCCAGCAGTCGGGGACAGCTCGCCTACGAGCAGTACTTC
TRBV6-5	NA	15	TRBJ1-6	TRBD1	CASRMETGTYSPLHF	TGTGCCAGCAGGATGGAGACAGGGACCTATTCACCCCTCCACTTT
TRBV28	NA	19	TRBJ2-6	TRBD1	CASSLMKQGARKGANVLTF	TGTGCCAGCAGTTTAATGAAGCAGGGGGCGCGAAAGGGGGCCAACGTCCTGACTTTC
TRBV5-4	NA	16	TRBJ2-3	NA	CASSSARGRGTDTQYF	TGTGCCAGCAGCTCCGCTAGGGGGAGGGGCACAGATACGCAGTATTTT
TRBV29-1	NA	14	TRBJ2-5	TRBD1	CSVTGTGGAKTQYF	TGCAGCGTTACCGGGACAGGGGGCGCGAAGACCCAGTACTTC